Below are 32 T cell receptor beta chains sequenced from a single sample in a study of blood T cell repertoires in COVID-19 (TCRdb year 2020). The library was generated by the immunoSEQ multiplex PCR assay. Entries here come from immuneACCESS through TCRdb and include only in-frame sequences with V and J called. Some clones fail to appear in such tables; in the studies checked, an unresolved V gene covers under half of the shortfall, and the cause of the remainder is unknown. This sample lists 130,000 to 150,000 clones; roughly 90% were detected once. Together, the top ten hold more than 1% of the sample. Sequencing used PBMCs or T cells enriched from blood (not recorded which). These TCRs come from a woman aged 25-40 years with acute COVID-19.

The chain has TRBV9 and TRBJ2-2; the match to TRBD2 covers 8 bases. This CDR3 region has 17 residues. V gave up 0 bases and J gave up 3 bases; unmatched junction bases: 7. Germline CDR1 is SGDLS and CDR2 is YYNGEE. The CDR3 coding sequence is TGTGCCAGCAGCGTAGAAGCCGGGACTAGAGACACCGGGGAGCTGTTTTTT. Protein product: CASSVEAGTRDTGELFF.

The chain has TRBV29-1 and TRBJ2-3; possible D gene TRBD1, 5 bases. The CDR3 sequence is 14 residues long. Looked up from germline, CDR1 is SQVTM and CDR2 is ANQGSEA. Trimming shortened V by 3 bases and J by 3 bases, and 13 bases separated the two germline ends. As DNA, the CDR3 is TGCAGCGTTGACAGGGAAGTCCGAACAGATACGCAGTATTTT. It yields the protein CSVDREVRTDTQYF.

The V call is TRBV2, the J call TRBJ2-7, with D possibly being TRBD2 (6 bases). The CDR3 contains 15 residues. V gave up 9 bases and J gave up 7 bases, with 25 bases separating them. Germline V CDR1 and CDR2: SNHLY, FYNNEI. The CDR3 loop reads CASRPVGLRAGEQYF. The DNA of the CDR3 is TGTGCCAGTAGGCCGGTGGGGCTCAGGGCGGGGGAGCAGTACTTC.

The DNA for the CDR3 is TGCGCCAGCAGCCAAAATCAACAGGGGCGCTATGGCTACACCTTC. This codes for CASSQNQQGRYGYTF. The chain links TRBV4-3 to TRBJ1-2; 7 nucleotides match TRBD1. Unmatched junction bases numbered 7, after V lost 2 bases and J lost 4 bases. CDR1 is LGHNA and CDR2 is YSLEER in the germline V gene. The CDR3 extends over 15 amino acids.

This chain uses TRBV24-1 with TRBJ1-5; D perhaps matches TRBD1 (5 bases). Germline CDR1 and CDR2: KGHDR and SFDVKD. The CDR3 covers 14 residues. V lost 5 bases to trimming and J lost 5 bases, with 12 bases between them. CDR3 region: CATSAKDTYQPQHF. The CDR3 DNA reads TGTGCCACCAGTGCTAAGGACACTTATCAGCCCCAGCATTTT.

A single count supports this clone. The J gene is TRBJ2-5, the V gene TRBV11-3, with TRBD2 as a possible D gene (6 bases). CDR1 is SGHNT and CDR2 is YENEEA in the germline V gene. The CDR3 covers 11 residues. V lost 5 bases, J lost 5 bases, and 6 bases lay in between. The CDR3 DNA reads TGTGCCAGCAGCCGGGGGGAGACCCAGTACTTC. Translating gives CASSRGETQYF.

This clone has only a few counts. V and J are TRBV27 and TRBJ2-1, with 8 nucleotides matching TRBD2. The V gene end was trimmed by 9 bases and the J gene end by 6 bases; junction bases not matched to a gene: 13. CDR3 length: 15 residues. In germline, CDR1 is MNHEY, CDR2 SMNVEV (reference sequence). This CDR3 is CASPPGAGGLNEQFF. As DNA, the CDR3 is TGTGCCAGTCCCCCGGGTGCGGGAGGTCTCAATGAGCAGTTCTTC.

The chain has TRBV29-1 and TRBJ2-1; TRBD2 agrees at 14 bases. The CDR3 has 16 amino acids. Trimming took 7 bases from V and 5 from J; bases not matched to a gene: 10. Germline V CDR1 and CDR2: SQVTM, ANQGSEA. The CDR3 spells CSAPGTSGSRDNEQFF. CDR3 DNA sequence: TGCAGCGCTCCCGGGACTAGCGGGAGTAGGGACAATGAGCAGTTCTTC.

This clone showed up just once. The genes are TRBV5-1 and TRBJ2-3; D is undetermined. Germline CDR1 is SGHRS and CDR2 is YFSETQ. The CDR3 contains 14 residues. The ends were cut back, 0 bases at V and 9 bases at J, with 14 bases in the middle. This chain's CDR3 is CASSLEVGFGTQYF. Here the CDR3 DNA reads TGCGCCAGCAGCTTGGAAGTCGGGTTTGGGACGCAGTATTTT.

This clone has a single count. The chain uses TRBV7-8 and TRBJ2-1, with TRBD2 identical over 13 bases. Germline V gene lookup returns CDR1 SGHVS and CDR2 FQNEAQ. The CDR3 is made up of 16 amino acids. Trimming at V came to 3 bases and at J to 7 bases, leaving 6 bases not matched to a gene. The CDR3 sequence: CASSFWTSGSSNEQFF. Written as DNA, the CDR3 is TGTGCCAGCAGCTTCTGGACTAGCGGGAGTAGTAATGAGCAGTTCTTC.

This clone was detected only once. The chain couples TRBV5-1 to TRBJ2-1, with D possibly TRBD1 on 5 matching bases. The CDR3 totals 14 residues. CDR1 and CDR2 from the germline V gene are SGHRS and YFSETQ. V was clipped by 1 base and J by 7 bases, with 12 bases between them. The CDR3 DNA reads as TGCGCCAGCAGCTTGTCAGGGCAGGATAATGAGCAGTTCTTC. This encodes CASSLSGQDNEQFF.

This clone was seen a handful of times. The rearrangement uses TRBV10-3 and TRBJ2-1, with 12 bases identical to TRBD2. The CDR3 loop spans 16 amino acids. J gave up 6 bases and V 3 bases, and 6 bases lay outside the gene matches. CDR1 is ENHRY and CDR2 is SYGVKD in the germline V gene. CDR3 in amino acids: CAISDLTSGRSNEQFF. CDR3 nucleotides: TGTGCCATCAGTGACCTAACTAGCGGGAGGAGCAATGAGCAGTTCTTC.

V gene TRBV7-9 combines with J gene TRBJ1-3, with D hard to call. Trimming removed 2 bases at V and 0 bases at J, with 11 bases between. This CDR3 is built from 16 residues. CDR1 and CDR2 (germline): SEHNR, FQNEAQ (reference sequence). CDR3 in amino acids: CASSLNLANSGNTIYF. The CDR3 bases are TGTGCCAGCAGCTTAAATTTGGCCAACTCTGGAAACACCATATATTTT.

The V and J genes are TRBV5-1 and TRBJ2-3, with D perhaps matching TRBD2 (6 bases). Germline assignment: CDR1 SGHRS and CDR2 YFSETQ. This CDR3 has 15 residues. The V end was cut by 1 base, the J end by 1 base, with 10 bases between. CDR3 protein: CASSLMASGTDTQYF. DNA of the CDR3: TGCGCCAGCAGCTTGATGGCTAGCGGCACAGATACGCAGTATTTT. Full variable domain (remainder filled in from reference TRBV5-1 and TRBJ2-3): KAGVTQTPRYLIKTRGQQVTLSCSPISGHRSVSWYQQTPGQGLQFLFEYFSETQRNKGNFPGRFSGRQFSNSRSEMNVSTLELGDSALYLCASSLMASGTDTQYFGPGTRLTVL.

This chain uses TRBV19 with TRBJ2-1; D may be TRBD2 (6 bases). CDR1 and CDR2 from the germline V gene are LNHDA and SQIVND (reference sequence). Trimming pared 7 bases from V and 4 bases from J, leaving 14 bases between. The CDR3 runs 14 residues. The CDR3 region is CASTGWAGYNEQFF. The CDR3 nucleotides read TGTGCCAGTACCGGATGGGCGGGATACAATGAGCAGTTCTTC.

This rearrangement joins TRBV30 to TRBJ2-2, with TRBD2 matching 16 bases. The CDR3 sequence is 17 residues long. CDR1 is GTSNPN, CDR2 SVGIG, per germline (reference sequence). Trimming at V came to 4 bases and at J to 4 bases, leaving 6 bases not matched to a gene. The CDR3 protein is CAWKPGLAGGTTGELFF. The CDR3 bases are TGTGCCTGGAAGCCGGGACTAGCGGGAGGGACCACCGGGGAGCTGTTTTTT. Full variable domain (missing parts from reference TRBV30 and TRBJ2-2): SQTIHQWPATLVQPVGSPLSLECTVEGTSNPNLYWYRQAAGRGLQLLFYSVGIGQISSEVPQNLSASRPQDRQFILSSKKLLLSDSGFYLCAWKPGLAGGTTGELFFGEGSRLTVL.

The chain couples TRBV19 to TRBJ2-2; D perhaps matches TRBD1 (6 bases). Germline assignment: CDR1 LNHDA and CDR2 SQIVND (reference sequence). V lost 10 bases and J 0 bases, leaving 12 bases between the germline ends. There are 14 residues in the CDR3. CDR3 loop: CATRGQPNTGELFF. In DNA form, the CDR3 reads TGTGCCACGAGAGGACAGCCGAACACCGGGGAGCTGTTTTTT.

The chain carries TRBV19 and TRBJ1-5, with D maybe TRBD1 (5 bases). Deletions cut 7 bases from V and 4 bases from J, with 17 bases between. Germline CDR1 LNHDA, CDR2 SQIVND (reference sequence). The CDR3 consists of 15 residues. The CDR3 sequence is CASNEVGRANQPQHF. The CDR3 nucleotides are TGTGCCAGTAACGAGGTGGGCAGGGCAAATCAGCCCCAGCATTTT.

The CDR3, as DNA: TGTGCCAGCTCGCGGGGGGCTGGAAACACCATATATTTT. This encodes CASSRGAGNTIYF. The chain has TRBV25-1 and TRBJ1-3, with a tentative D call TRBD1 (5 bases). V was trimmed by 8 bases and J by 2 bases, leaving 10 bases between them. In germline, CDR1 is MGHDK, CDR2 SYGVNS. The CDR3 spans 13 residues. The full variable domain, rest sourced from reference TRBV25-1 and TRBJ1-3, is EADIYQTPRYLVIGTGKKITLECSQTMGHDKMYWYQQDPGMELHLIHYSYGVNSTEKGDLSSESTVSRIRTEHFPLTLESARPSHTSQYLCASSRGAGNTIYFGEGSWLTVV.

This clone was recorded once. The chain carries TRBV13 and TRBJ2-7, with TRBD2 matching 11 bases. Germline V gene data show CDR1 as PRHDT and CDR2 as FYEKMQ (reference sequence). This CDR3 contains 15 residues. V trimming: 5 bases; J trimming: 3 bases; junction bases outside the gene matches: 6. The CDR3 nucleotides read TGTGCCAGCAGCGAACAGACTAGCGGGGTCTACGAGCAGTACTTC. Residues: CASSEQTSGVYEQYF.

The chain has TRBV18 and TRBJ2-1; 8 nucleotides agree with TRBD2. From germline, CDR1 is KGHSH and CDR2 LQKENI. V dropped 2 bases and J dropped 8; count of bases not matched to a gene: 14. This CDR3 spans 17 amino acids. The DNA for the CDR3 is TGTGCCAGCTCACCAGAGTCGCGGGAGGTCTTGACGGATGAGCAGTTCTTC. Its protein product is CASSPESREVLTDEQFF.

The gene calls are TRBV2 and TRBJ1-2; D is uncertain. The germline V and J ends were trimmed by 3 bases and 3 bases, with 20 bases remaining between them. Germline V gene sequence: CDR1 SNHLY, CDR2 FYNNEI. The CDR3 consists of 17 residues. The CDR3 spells CASSDLRPTEQHYGYTF. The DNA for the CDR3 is TGTGCCAGCAGTGACCTTCGCCCCACAGAGCAGCACTATGGCTACACCTTC.

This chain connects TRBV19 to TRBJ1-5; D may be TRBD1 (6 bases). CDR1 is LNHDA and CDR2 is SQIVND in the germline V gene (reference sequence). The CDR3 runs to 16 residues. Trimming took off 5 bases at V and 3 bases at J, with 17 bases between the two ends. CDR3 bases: TGTGCCAGTAGTCTGAAACAGGGCGGGCACAATCAGCCCCAGCATTTT. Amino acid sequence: CASSLKQGGHNQPQHF.

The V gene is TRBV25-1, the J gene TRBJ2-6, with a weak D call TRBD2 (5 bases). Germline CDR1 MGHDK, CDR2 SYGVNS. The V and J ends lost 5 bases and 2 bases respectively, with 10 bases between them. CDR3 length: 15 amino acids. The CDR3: CASSQPGTGANVLTF. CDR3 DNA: TGTGCCAGCAGTCAACCGGGGACTGGGGCCAACGTCCTGACTTTC.

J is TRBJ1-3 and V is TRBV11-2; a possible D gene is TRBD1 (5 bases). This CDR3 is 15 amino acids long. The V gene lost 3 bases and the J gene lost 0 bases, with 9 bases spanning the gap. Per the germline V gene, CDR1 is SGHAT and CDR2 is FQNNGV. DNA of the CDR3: TGTGCCAGCAGCTTTGGGACTATCTCTGGAAACACCATATATTTT. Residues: CASSFGTISGNTIYF.

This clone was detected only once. CDR3: CASRLQGPEAFF. For the CDR3, the DNA is TGTGCCAGCAGATTACAGGGCCCTGAAGCTTTCTTT. J is TRBJ1-1 and V is TRBV2, with D tentatively TRBD1 (6 bases). CDR1 SNHLY and CDR2 FYNNEI come from the germline V gene. V lost 6 bases and J lost 6, with 11 bases in between. The CDR3 contains 12 residues.

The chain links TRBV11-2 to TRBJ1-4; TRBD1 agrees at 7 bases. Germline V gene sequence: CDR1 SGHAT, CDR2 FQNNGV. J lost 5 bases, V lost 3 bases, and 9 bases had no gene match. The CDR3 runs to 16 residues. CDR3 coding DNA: TGTGCCAGCAGCTTGTCGTCAGGGGGACGGAATGAAAAACTGTTTTTT. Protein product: CASSLSSGGRNEKLFF. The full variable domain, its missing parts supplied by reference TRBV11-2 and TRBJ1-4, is EAGVAQSPRYKIIEKRQSVAFWCNPISGHATLYWYQQILGQGPKLLIQFQNNGVVDDSQLPKDRFSAERLKGVDSTLKIQPAKLEDSAVYLCASSLSSGGRNEKLFFGSGTQLSVL.

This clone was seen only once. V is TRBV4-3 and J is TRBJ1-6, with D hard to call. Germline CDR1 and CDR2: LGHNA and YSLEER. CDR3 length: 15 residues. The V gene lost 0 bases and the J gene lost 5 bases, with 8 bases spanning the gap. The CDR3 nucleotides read TGCGCCAGCAGCCAAGACGAGGGAGATAATTCACCCCTCCACTTT. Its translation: CASSQDEGDNSPLHF.

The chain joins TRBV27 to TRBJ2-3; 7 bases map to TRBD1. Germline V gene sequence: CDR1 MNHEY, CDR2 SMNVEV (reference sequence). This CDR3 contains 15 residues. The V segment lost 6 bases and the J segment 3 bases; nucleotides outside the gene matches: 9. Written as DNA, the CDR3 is TGTGCCAGCAGATTTACGGCAGGGGGTACAGATACGCAGTATTTT. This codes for CASRFTAGGTDTQYF.

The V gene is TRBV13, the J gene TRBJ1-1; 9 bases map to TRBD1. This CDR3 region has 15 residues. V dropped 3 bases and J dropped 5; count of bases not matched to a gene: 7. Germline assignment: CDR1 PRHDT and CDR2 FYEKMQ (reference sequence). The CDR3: CASSFLGQGWTEAFF. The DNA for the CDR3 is TGTGCCAGCAGCTTTCTAGGACAGGGGTGGACTGAAGCTTTCTTT.

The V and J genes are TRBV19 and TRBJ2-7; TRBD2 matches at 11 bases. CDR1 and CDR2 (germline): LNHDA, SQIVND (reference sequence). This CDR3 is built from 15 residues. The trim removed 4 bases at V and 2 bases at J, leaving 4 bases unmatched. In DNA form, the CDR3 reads TGTGCCAGTAGTACTCTAGCGGGAGGCCCCTACGAGCAGTACTTC. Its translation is CASSTLAGGPYEQYF.

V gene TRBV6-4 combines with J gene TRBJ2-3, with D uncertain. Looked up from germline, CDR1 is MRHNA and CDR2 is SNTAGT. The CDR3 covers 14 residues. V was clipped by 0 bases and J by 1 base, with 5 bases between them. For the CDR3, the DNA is TGTGCCAGCAGTGACTCGGCGGGCACAGATACGCAGTATTTT. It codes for CASSDSAGTDTQYF.